This T cell receptor beta chain was identified during a study of OX40 agonist ivuxolimab in advanced cancers. For the wider study: Ivuxolimab was a fully human IgG2 agonistic monoclonal antibody targeting the costimulatory receptor OX40 (CD134). The point of sequencing TCRbeta in the periphery was to test whether ivuxolimab changed TCR sequence diversity and drove clonal T-cell expansion. The dose-escalation cohort was 82.7% male with a mean age of about 58 years, ranging from roughly 20 to 80. Patients were allowed to have had prior anti-PD-1, anti-PD-L1 or anti-CTLA-4 therapy, and around 37% of the dose-escalation patients had previously received checkpoint inhibitors. The paper describes the monotherapy dose-escalation part (N of about 52 patients) of the phase I trial of ivuxolimab. Of the roughly 54 patients in dose escalation, about 20 had hepatocellular carcinoma, about 15 had melanoma, 9 had renal cell carcinoma and 9 had head and neck cancer. Three dose-escalation patients achieved partial responses, one with hepatocellular carcinoma and two with cutaneous melanoma. Intravenous ivuxolimab was administered to patients every 2 weeks at six dose levels: 0.01, 0.1, 0.3, 1.5, 3 and 10 mg/kg. Study-level results and caveats: The antigen specificity of the clonally expanded peripheral T cells was not determined. At doses from 0.1 to 3.0 mg/kg, clonal expansion was seen in both CD4+ and CD8+ blood T cells between baseline and week 6. After ivuxolimab, CD8+ T cells had more expanded clones than CD4+ T cells on average. In the 0.1-3.0 mg/kg groups, partial responders had among the lowest normalized peripheral clonal expansion, particularly in CD8+ T cells. Low levels of normalized T-cell clonal expansion were also seen in some patients who did not respond.

Patients with a history of autoimmune disease or receiving systemic immunosuppression were excluded from the trial. Peripheral blood for TCR sequencing was collected from all dose cohorts at baseline, on cycle 4 day 1, and on cycle 7 day 1. The samples were taken from a phase I, first-in-human, multicenter, open-label dose-escalation trial of ivuxolimab. Adults with locally advanced or metastatic melanoma, renal cell carcinoma, hepatocellular carcinoma or head and neck squamous cell carcinoma were enrolled in the trial. Before TCR sequencing, CD4+ T cells and CD8+ T cells were sorted from peripheral blood as separate populations. For sequencing of the TCRbeta CDR3 region, genomic DNA was extracted from the sorted cells. The immunoSEQ Assay was used to sequence the TCRbeta CDR3 regions. Sourced from immuneACCESS, this table was stored by TCRdb with only in-frame sequences that have V and J called. A share of the clones is absent; for the studies checked, an unresolved V gene accounts for under half, and the remainder has no known explanation. In this sample the table shows tens of thousands of clones, roughly 87% of which occur a single time. The ten largest clones capture 0.33% of the sample.

Counted from cysteine to phenylalanine, this CDR3 has 14 amino acids. Of all the DNA, just the CDR3 is kept, 42 bases in frame from base 1. Sequences SEHNR (CDR1) and FQNEAQ (CDR2) are obtained from the germline V gene (reference sequence). Trimming removed 3 bases from V and 1 base from J; the gene matches leave 1 base unexplained. Of note for this clone: The antigen this receptor binds is unknown. Qualities for individual bases were not recorded, and no much larger clone is one base off.

The chain uses TRBV7-9 and TRBJ2-5, with 8 middle bases fitting TRBD2. This material consisted of CD4+ or CD8+ T cells sorted from blood, taken in a trial of the OX40 agonist ivuxolimab. The TCR comes from an adult with an advanced solid tumor such as melanoma, head and neck, liver or kidney cancer. The CDR3 has the sequence CASSFSGTQETQYF. DNA sequence: TGTGCCAGCAGCTTTAGCGGGACCCAAGAGACCCAGTACTTC.